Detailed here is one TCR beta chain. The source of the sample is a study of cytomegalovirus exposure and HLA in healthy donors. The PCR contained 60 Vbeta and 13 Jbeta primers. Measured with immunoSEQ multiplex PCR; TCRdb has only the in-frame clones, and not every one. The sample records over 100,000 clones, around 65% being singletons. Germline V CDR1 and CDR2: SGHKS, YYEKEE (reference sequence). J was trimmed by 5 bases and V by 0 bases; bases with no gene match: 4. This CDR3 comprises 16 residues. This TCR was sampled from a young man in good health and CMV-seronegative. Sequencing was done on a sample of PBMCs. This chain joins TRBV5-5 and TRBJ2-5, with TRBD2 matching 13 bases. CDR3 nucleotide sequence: TGTGCCAGCAGCTTGGCGACTAGCGGGAGGTACGAGACCCAGTACTTC. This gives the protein CASSLATSGRYETQYF.